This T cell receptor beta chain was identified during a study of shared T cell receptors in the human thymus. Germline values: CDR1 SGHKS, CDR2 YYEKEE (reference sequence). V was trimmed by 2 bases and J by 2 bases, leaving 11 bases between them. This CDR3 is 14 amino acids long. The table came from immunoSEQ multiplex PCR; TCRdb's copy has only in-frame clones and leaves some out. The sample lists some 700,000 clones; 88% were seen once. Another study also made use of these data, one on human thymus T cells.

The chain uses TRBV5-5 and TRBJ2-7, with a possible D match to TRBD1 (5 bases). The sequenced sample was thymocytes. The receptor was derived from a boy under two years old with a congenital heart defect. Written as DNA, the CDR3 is TGTGCCAGCAGCTTAGACAGTTCCCCCTACGAGCAGTACTTC. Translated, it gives CASSLDSSPYEQYF.